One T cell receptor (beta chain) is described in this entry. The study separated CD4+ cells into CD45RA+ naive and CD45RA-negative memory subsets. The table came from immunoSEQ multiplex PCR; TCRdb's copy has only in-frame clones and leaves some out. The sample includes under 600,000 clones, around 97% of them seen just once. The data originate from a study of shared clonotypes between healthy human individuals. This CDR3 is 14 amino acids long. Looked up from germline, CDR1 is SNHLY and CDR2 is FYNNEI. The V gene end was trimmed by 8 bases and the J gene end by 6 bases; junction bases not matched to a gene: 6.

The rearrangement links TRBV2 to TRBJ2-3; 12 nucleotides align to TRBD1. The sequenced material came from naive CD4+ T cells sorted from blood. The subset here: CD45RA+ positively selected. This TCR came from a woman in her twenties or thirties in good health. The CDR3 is CASRGTGGWDTQYF. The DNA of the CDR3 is TGTGCCAGCCGCGGGACAGGGGGCTGGGATACGCAGTATTTT.